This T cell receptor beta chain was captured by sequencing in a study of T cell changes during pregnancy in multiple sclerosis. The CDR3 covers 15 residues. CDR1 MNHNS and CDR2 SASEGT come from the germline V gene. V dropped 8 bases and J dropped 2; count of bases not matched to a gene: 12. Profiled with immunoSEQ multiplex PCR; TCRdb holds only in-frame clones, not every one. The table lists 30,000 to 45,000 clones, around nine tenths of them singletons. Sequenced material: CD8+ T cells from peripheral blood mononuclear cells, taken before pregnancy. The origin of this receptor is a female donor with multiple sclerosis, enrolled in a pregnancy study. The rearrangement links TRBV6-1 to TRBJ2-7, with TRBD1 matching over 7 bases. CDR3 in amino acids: CASRTPGTVTYEQYF. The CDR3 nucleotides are TGTGCCAGCCGTACACCCGGGACAGTTACCTACGAGCAGTACTTC.